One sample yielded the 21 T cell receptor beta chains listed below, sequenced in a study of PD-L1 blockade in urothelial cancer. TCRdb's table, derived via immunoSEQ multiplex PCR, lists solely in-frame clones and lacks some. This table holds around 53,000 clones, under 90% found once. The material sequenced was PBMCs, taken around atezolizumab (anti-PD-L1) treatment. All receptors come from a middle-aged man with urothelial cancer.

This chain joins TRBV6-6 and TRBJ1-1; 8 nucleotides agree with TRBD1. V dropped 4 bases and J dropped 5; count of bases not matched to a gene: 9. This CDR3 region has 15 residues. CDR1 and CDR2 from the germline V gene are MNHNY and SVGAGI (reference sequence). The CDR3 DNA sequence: TGTGCCAGCAGTTCCAACCGACAGGGGAGGACTGAAGCTTTCTTT. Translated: CASSSNRQGRTEAFF.

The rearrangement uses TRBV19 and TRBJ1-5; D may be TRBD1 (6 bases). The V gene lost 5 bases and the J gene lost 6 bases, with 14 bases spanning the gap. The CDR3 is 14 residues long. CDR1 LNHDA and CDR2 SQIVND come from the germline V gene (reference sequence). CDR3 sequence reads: CASSPTGSVQPQHF. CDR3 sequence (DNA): TGTGCCAGTAGTCCCACAGGGTCGGTTCAGCCCCAGCATTTT.

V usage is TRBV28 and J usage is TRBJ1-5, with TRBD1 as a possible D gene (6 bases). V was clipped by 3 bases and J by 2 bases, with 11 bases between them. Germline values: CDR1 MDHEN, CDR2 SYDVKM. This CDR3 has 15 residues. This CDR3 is CASSFLQGGNQPQHF. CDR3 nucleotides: TGTGCCAGCAGTTTTCTACAGGGTGGCAATCAGCCCCAGCATTTT.

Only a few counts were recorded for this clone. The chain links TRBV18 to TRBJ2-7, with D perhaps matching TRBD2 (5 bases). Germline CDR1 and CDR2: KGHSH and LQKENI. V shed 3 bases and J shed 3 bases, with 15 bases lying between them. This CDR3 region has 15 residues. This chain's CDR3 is CASSPGGWFSYEQYF. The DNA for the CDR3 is TGTGCCAGCTCACCGGGCGGGTGGTTCAGCTACGAGCAGTACTTC. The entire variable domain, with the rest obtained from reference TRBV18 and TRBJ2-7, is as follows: NAGVMQNPRHLVRRRGQEARLRCSPMKGHSHVYWYRQLPEEGLKFMVYLQKENIIDESGMPKERFSAEFPKEGPSILRIQQVVRGDSAAYFCASSPGGWFSYEQYFGPGTRLTVT.

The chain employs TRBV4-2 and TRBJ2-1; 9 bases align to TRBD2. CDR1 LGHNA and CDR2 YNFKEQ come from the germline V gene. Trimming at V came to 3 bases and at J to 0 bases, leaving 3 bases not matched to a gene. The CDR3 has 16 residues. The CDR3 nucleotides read TGTGCCAGCAGCCAGTTACTAGCGGGCTCCTACAATGAGCAGTTCTTC. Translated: CASSQLLAGSYNEQFF.

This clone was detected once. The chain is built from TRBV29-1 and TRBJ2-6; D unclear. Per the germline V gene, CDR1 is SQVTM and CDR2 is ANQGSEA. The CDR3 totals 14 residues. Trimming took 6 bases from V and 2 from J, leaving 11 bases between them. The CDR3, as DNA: TGCAGCGTCCTCGGAGCTCCTGGGGCCAACGTCCTGACTTTC. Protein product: CSVLGAPGANVLTF.

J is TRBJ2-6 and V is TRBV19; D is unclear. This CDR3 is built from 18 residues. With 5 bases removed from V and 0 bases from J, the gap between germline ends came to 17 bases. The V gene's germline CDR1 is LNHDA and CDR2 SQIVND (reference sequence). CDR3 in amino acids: CASSLGRLLSSGANVLTF. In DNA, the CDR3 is TGTGCCAGTAGTCTAGGTCGCTTACTGAGCTCTGGGGCCAACGTCCTGACTTTC.

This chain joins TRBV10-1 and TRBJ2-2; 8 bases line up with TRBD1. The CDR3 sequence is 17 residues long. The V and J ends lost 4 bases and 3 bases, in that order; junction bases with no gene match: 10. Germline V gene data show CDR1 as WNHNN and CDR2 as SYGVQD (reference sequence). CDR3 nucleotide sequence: TGCGCCAGCAGTGGGATACAGGGGGATCATGACACCGGGGAGCTGTTTTTT. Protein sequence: CASSGIQGDHDTGELFF.

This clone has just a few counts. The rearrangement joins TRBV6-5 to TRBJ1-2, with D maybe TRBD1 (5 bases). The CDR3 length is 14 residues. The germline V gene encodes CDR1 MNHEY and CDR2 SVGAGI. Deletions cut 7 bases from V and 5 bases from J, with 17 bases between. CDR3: CASTPLGARYGYTF. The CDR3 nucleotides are TGTGCCAGCACCCCCCTAGGGGCGCGGTATGGCTACACCTTC.

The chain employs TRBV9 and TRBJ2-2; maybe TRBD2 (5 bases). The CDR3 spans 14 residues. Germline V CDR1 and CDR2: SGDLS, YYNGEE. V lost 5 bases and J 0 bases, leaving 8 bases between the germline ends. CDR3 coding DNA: TGTGCCAGCAGTGCTAGCCCGAACACCGGGGAGCTGTTTTTT. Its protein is CASSASPNTGELFF. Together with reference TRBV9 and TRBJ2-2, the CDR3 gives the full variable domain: DSGVTQTPKHLITATGQRVTLRCSPRSGDLSVYWYQQSLDQGLQFLIQYYNGEERAKGNILERFSAQQFPDLHSELNLSSLELGDSALYFCASSASPNTGELFFGEGSRLTVL.

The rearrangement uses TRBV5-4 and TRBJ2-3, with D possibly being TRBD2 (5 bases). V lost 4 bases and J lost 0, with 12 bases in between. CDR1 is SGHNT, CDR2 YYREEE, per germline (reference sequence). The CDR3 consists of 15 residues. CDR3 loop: CASSPAPGSTDTQYF. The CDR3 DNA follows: TGTGCCAGCAGCCCAGCGCCGGGGAGCACAGATACGCAGTATTTT.

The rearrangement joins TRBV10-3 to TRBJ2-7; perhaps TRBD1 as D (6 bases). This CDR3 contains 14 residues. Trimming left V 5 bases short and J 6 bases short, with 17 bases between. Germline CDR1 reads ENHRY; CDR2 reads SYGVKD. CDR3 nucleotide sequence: TGTGCCATCAGTCCTACAGGGTCGGGTGGCGAGCAGTACTTC. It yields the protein CAISPTGSGGEQYF.

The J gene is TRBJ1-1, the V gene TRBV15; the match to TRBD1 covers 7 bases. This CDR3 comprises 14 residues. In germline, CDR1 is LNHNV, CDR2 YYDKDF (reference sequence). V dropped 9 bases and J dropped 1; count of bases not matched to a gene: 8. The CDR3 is CATSRDSKNTEAFF. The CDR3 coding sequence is TGTGCCACTTCTCGGGACAGCAAGAACACTGAAGCTTTCTTT. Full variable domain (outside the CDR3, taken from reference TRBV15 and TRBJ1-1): DAMVIQNPRYQVTQFGKPVTLSCSQTLNHNVMYWYQQKSSQAPKLLFHYYDKDFNNEADTPDNFQSRRPNTSFCFLDIRSPGLGDTAMYLCATSRDSKNTEAFFGQGTRLTVV.

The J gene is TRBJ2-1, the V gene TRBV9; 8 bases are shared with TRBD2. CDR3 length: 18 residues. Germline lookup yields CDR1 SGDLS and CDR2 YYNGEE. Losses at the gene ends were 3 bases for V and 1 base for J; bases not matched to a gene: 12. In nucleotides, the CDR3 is TGTGCCAGCAGCGCGCGGAGAAGCGGGAGACAGTCCTACAATGAGCAGTTCTTC. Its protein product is CASSARRSGRQSYNEQFF.

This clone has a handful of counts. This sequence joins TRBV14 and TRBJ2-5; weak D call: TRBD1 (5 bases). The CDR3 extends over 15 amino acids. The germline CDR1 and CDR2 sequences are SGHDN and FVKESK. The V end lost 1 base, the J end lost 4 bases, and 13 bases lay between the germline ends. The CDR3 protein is CASSQGVQGPETQYF. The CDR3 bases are TGTGCCAGCAGCCAAGGGGTTCAGGGTCCAGAGACCCAGTACTTC.

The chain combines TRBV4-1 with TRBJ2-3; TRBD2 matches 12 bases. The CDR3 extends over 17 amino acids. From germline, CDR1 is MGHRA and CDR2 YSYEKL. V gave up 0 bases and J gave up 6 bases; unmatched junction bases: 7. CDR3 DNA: TGCGCCAGCAGCCAAGATCCGACTAGCGGGAGAGAGGATACGCAGTATTTT. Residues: CASSQDPTSGREDTQYF.

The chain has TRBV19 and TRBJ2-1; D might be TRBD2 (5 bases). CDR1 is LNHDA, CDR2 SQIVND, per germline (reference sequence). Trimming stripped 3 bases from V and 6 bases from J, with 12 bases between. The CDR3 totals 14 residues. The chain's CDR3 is CASSIAGRANEQFF. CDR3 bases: TGTGCCAGTAGTATCGCCGGGCGGGCCAATGAGCAGTTCTTC.

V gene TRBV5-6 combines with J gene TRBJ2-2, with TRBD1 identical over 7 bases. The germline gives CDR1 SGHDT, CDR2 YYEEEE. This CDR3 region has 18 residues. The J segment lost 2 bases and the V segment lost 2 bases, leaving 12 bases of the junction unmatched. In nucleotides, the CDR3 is TGTGCCAGCAGCTTTGAAGTCCTGGGACAGCGTAACACCGGGGAGCTGTTTTTT. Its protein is CASSFEVLGQRNTGELFF.

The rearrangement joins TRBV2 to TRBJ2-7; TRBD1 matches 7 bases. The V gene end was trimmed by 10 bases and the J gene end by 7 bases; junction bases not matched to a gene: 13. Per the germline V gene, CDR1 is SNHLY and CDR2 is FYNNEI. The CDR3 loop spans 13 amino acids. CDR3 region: CATTTRTGNEQYF. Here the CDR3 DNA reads TGTGCCACCACGACCCGGACAGGTAATGAGCAGTACTTC.

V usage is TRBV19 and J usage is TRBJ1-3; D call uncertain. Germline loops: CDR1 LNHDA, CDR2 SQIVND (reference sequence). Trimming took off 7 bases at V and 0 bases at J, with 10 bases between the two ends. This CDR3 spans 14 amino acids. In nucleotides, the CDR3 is TGTGCCAGTAATCAAGGGAGCTCTGGAAACACCATATATTTT. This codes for CASNQGSSGNTIYF.

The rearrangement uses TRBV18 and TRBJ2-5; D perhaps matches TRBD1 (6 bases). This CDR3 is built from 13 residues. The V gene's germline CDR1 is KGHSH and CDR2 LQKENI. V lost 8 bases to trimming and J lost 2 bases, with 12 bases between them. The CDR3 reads CASGSGHQETQYF. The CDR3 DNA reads TGTGCCAGCGGATCGGGACATCAAGAGACCCAGTACTTC.